These 15 T cell receptor beta chains share one sample of origin, sequenced in a study of T cell clonotyping in hematopoietic cell transplantation. This table comes from immunoSEQ multiplex PCR, and its TCRdb copy is limited to in-frame clones, with some not included. This sample has approximately 15,000 clones, with around 85% found just once. The specimen comprised PBMCs, sampled 100 days after allogeneic stem cell transplant. Receptors were obtained from a male patient between 55 and 70 years old who had an allogeneic stem cell transplant from a related donor, so the T cells may come from the graft donor. Some clones in this sample may be carry-over from other donors' samples.

The chain combines TRBV5-1 with TRBJ1-1; no reliable D call. V was cut by 0 bases and J by 3 bases, with 9 bases left in between. The CDR3 extends over 14 amino acids. Germline V gives CDR1 SGHRS, CDR2 YFSETQ. CDR3 in DNA: TGCGCCAGCAGCTTGGACAGCGTCGACACTGAAGCTTTCTTT. This encodes CASSLDSVDTEAFF.

The chain links TRBV11-1 to TRBJ2-2; 7 nucleotides line up with TRBD1. The CDR3 has 15 residues. The V and J ends lost 5 bases and 4 bases, in that order; junction bases with no gene match: 7. Germline-derived CDR1 and CDR2 are SGHAT and FQDESV (reference sequence). The CDR3 is CASSQTGTATGELFF. The CDR3 nucleotides read TGTGCCAGCAGCCAAACCGGGACAGCCACCGGGGAGCTGTTTTTT.

This chain connects TRBV19 to TRBJ1-1; D unresolved. The V end lost 6 bases, the J end lost 0 bases, and 17 bases lay between the germline ends. Germline values: CDR1 LNHDA, CDR2 SQIVND (reference sequence). The CDR3 has 16 amino acids. The DNA for the CDR3 is TGTGCCAGTAGGAAGGACTCCGCTTACATGAACACTGAAGCTTTCTTT. Protein: CASRKDSAYMNTEAFF.

This rearrangement joins TRBV11-2 to TRBJ1-1; tentatively, D is TRBD1 (6 bases). This CDR3 spans 12 amino acids. Trimming removed 4 bases from V and 8 bases from J, with 11 bases in between. Germline values: CDR1 SGHAT, CDR2 FQNNGV. CDR3 residues: CASSSTGSEAFF. The CDR3 bases are TGTGCCAGCAGCTCTACAGGGTCCGAAGCTTTCTTT.

V usage is TRBV7-3 and J usage is TRBJ2-7; 9 bases align to TRBD1. V shed 5 bases and J 5 bases; nucleotides not matched to a gene: 4. The CDR3 is 13 residues long. Per germline, CDR1 SGHTA and CDR2 FQGTGA. CDR3 coding DNA: TGTGCCAGCAGCAACCGGGACAGGGACGAGCAGTACTTC. It encodes CASSNRDRDEQYF. Complete variable domain (other parts from reference TRBV7-3 and TRBJ2-7): GAGVSQTPSNKVTEKGKYVELRCDPISGHTALYWYRQSLGQGPEFLIYFQGTGAADDSGLPNDRFFAVRPEGSVSTLKIQRTERGDSAVYLCASSNRDRDEQYFGPGTRLTVT.

The genes are TRBV5-4 and TRBJ1-1; D is uncertain. The CDR3 contains 13 residues. Trimming left V 4 bases short and J 0 bases short, with 7 bases between. Germline lookup yields CDR1 SGHNT and CDR2 YYREEE (reference sequence). The CDR3 loop is CASSPDMNTEAFF. The DNA for the CDR3 is TGTGCCAGCAGCCCCGACATGAACACTGAAGCTTTCTTT.

The V call is TRBV27, the J call TRBJ1-6; no reliable D call. Germline lookup yields CDR1 MNHEY and CDR2 SMNVEV (reference sequence). The CDR3 is 12 amino acids. V gave up 3 bases and J gave up 8 bases, with 5 bases separating them. CDR3 sequence (DNA): TGTGCCAGCAGTTTGGGCGATTCACCCCTCCACTTT. Translation: CASSLGDSPLHF.

Only one count was recorded for this clone. The chain carries TRBV27 and TRBJ1-1; the D gene is possibly TRBD1 (6 bases). Looked up from germline, CDR1 is MNHEY and CDR2 is SMNVEV (reference sequence). The CDR3 spans 18 residues. V lost 5 bases and J 4 bases, leaving 26 bases between the germline ends. This chain's CDR3 is CASSPSDSQRGLGTEAFF. CDR3 bases: TGTGCCAGCAGTCCGTCGGACAGCCAGCGGGGGTTGGGCACTGAAGCTTTCTTT.

This clone was seen only once. The chain combines TRBV19 with TRBJ1-5; a weak D match, TRBD1 (6 bases). In germline, CDR1 is LNHDA, CDR2 SQIVND (reference sequence). With 6 bases removed from V and 6 bases from J, the gap between germline ends came to 18 bases. This CDR3 is 15 amino acids long. CDR3 in amino acids: CASSSDIEGVQPQHF. In nucleotides, the CDR3 is TGTGCCAGTAGCTCTGACATCGAGGGGGTTCAGCCCCAGCATTTT.

The rearrangement links TRBV5-5 to TRBJ1-2; TRBD1 is a possible D gene (5 bases). The V gene lost 2 bases and the J gene lost 11 bases, with 22 bases spanning the gap. The CDR3 is 15 residues long. CDR1 is SGHKS and CDR2 is YYEKEE in the germline V gene (reference sequence). The chain's CDR3 is CASSFGQDTGPGYTF. For the CDR3, the DNA is TGTGCCAGCAGCTTCGGTCAGGATACAGGTCCAGGGTACACCTTC.

V usage is TRBV27 and J usage is TRBJ2-3; 7 nucleotides line up with TRBD1. Germline values: CDR1 MNHEY, CDR2 SMNVEV (reference sequence). V was pared by 3 bases and J by 6 bases, with 6 bases of the junction left unmatched. The CDR3 contains 14 residues. The CDR3 reads CASSFRQGRDTQYF. DNA for the CDR3: TGTGCCAGCAGTTTTCGACAGGGAAGGGATACGCAGTATTTT.

The V gene is TRBV5-6, the J gene TRBJ2-7; maybe TRBD1 (5 bases). Germline V CDR1 and CDR2: SGHDT, YYEEEE. The V end lost 2 bases, the J end lost 2 bases, and 8 bases lay between the germline ends. This CDR3 contains 13 residues. The CDR3 spells CASSFGAAYEQYF. CDR3 nucleotides: TGTGCCAGCAGCTTTGGGGCAGCCTACGAGCAGTACTTC.

The J gene is TRBJ1-1, the V gene TRBV20-1; the D is unclear. The CDR3 is 10 residues long. Trimming took 7 bases from V and 1 from J, leaving 4 bases between them. Germline values: CDR1 DFQATT, CDR2 SNEGSKA (reference sequence). The CDR3 loop reads CSGENTEAFF. CDR3 DNA sequence: TGCAGTGGTGAGAACACTGAAGCTTTCTTT.

The CDR3 region is CASSQDGVNSPLHF. CDR3 nucleotides: TGCGCCAGCAGCCAAGATGGGGTTAACTCACCCCTCCACTTT. The V and J genes are TRBV4-3 and TRBJ1-6; D remains ambiguous. The CDR3 totals 14 residues. The V end was cut by 0 bases, the J end by 10 bases, with 10 bases between. Germline V gene data show CDR1 as LGHNA and CDR2 as YSLEER.

The chain joins TRBV9 to TRBJ1-3, with 8 bases fitting TRBD1. The V gene end was trimmed by 4 bases and the J gene end by 0 bases; junction bases not matched to a gene: 6. CDR3 length equals 16 residues. Germline CDR1 reads SGDLS; CDR2 reads YYNGEE. Here the CDR3 reads CASSSGQGFSGNTIYF. The CDR3 coding sequence is TGTGCCAGCAGCTCTGGACAGGGCTTCTCTGGAAACACCATATATTTT.